These 20 T cell receptor beta chains were all obtained from the same sample, sequenced in a study of identical twins. A single record per CDR3 protein comes from TCRdb applying MiXCR to the 5' RACE reads. In the table there are around 570,000 distinct CDR3 sequences, around 9.6% of which are singletons. This sample was shared with a second study, whose subject was yellow fever vaccine responses in identical twins.

Sample: PBMCs. These receptors all stem from a woman under 30 in good health.

This clonotype occurred many times. The J gene is TRBJ2-1, the V gene TRBV20-1; 7 bases match TRBD2. Looked up from germline, CDR1 is DFQATT and CDR2 is SNEGSKA (reference sequence). This CDR3 region has 16 residues. Trimming removed 0 bases from V and 3 bases from J; junction bases left unmatched: 8. The CDR3 sequence: CSAREQPGLYYNEQFF. As DNA, the CDR3 is TGCAGTGCTAGAGAACAACCGGGACTATACTACAATGAGCAGTTCTTC.

Many counts were recorded for this clonotype. The chain recombines TRBV29-1 with TRBJ2-5, with D perhaps TRBD2 (5 bases). The CDR3 is 12 amino acids. Trimming cost V 7 bases and J 5 bases, with 14 bases left between them. Germline V lookup: CDR1 SQVTM, CDR2 ANQGSEA. The CDR3 reads CSGMTGGETQYF. CDR3 DNA sequence: TGCAGCGGCATGACTGGCGGGGAGACCCAGTACTTC.

V is TRBV6-5 and J is TRBJ2-1, with TRBD2 identical over 8 bases. Germline CDR1 reads MNHEY; CDR2 reads SVGAGI. V trimming: 2 bases; J trimming: 10 bases; junction bases outside the gene matches: 7. The CDR3 covers 14 residues. Written as DNA, the CDR3 is TGTGCCAGCAGTTACCCCCCCGGCGGGGGGGAGCAGTTCTTC. Amino acid sequence: CASSYPPGGGEQFF.

This clonotype was seen ten or more times. The chain recombines TRBV29-1 with TRBJ2-3, with TRBD1 matching 8 bases. Germline trimming cut 4 bases from V and 5 bases from J; bases unmatched to any gene: 8. CDR3 length equals 14 residues. From germline, CDR1 is SQVTM and CDR2 ANQGSEA. The CDR3 DNA follows: TGCAGCGTTGCCCGTGCAGGGGGCGAAGATACGCAGTATTTT. The encoded protein is CSVARAGGEDTQYF.

The V gene is TRBV7-8, the J gene TRBJ2-5; TRBD2 aligns across 7 bases. The J segment lost 3 bases and the V segment lost 1 base, leaving 11 bases of the junction unmatched. The germline CDR1 and CDR2 sequences are SGHVS and FQNEAQ. The CDR3 is 17 residues long. In DNA, the CDR3 is TGTGCCAGCAGCTTAGTCGGTTGGCGGGAGCTCGAAGAGACCCAGTACTTC. Encoded protein: CASSLVGWRELEETQYF.

This clonotype was picked up a small number of times. The J gene is TRBJ2-6, the V gene TRBV7-6; tentative D call: TRBD1 (7 bases). The V and J ends lost 3 bases and 0 bases respectively, with 15 bases between them. Looked up from germline, CDR1 is SGHVS and CDR2 is FNYEAQ. The CDR3 is made up of 18 amino acids. The CDR3 region is CASSFQTGRSSGANVLTF. DNA for the CDR3: TGTGCCAGCAGCTTCCAGACAGGGAGGTCCTCTGGGGCCAACGTCCTGACTTTC.

This clonotype has ten or more counts. The chain carries TRBV7-2 and TRBJ2-1; possibly TRBD2 for D (6 bases). The germline V gene encodes CDR1 SGHTA and CDR2 FQGNSA. This CDR3 is built from 15 residues. With 5 bases removed from V and 14 bases from J, the gap between germline ends came to 25 bases. CDR3 in DNA: TGTGCCAGCAGCCAGGTCCCGGGGACTTCAATAGCGGAGTTCTTC. Translating it yields CASSQVPGTSIAEFF.

In DNA, the CDR3 is TGTGCCAGCAGCTTAGGTCTAGCGGGAGGGTCATATAACATTCAGTACTTC. It specifies CASSLGLAGGSYNIQYF. The J gene is TRBJ2-4, the V gene TRBV11-2; TRBD2 matches 12 bases. The CDR3 totals 17 residues. Germline CDR1 SGHAT, CDR2 FQNNGV. V gave up 1 base and J gave up 7 bases; unmatched junction bases: 8.

CDR3 loop: CASSLEGPGPDQYF. The CDR3 region has the DNA TGTGCCAGCAGCTTAGAAGGGCCGGGCCCCGACCAGTACTTC. The chain employs TRBV11-2 and TRBJ2-7, with no clear D. Trimming took 0 bases from V and 10 from J, leaving 16 bases between them. This CDR3 contains 14 residues. In germline, CDR1 is SGHAT, CDR2 FQNNGV.

This clonotype was seen more than once but under ten times. This chain uses TRBV15 with TRBJ2-5; 8 nucleotides line up with TRBD2. The J segment lost 5 bases and the V segment lost 2 bases, leaving 7 bases of the junction unmatched. The CDR3 is 15 residues long. Germline values: CDR1 LNHNV, CDR2 YYDKDF (reference sequence). CDR3 DNA: TGTGCCACCAGCAGACAGGGACTAGGGGAGGAGACCCAGTACTTC. It encodes CATSRQGLGEETQYF.

The rearrangement links TRBV29-1 to TRBJ2-7; D is perhaps TRBD1 (5 bases). From germline, CDR1 is SQVTM and CDR2 ANQGSEA. The CDR3 contains 13 residues. Between the trimmed V and J ends, which lost 5 bases and 2 bases, there was a span of 13 bases. CDR3 DNA: TGCAGCGTTCAAACCGGACACACCTACGAGCAGTACTTC. It translates to CSVQTGHTYEQYF.

This clonotype was counted only a few times. J is TRBJ2-7 and V is TRBV9; no reliable D call. This CDR3 comprises 13 residues. V shed 4 bases and J shed 3 bases, with 11 bases lying between them. Germline V lookup: CDR1 SGDLS, CDR2 YYNGEE. This CDR3 reads CASSLRTIYEQYF. CDR3 nucleotides: TGTGCCAGCAGCTTAAGGACCATCTACGAGCAGTACTTC.

This clonotype occurred a few times. The V gene is TRBV11-1, the J gene TRBJ2-1; D may be TRBD1 (8 bases). Germline CDR1 reads SGHAT; CDR2 reads FQDESV (reference sequence). Trimming removed 6 bases from V and 5 bases from J, with 29 bases in between. The CDR3 is 19 residues long. CDR3 in amino acids: CASSLLQGGRELNDNEQFF. DNA of the CDR3: TGTGCCAGCAGTCTCCTACAGGGGGGGAGGGAGTTAAATGACAATGAGCAGTTCTTC. The variable domain in full, completed from reference TRBV11-1 and TRBJ2-1, reads EAEVAQSPRYKITEKSQAVAFWCDPISGHATLYWYRQILGQGPELLVQFQDESVVDDSQLPKDRFSAERLKGVDSTLKIQPAELGDSAMYLCASSLLQGGRELNDNEQFFGPGTRLTVL.

The chain recombines TRBV18 with TRBJ1-2, with a possible D match to TRBD1 (6 bases). CDR3 length: 17 residues. Between the trimmed V and J ends, which lost 0 bases and 5 bases, there was a span of 19 bases. Looked up from germline, CDR1 is KGHSH and CDR2 is LQKENI. CDR3 nucleotides: TGTGCCAGCTCACCACCGGCGGAGCCGGGACAAAAATATGGCTACACCTTC. It specifies CASSPPAEPGQKYGYTF.

This clonotype came up a few times. The chain has TRBV14 and TRBJ2-7; 7 bases are a match to TRBD2. CDR1 and CDR2 (germline): SGHDN, FVKESK. The V and J ends lost 4 bases and 1 base, in that order; junction bases with no gene match: 4. The length of the CDR3 is 14 residues. The CDR3 sequence: CASSRWGLSYEQYF. CDR3 in DNA: TGTGCCAGCAGCCGGTGGGGACTATCCTACGAGCAGTACTTC.

This clonotype occurred many times. The genes are TRBV15 and TRBJ1-1; D unresolved. Germline V lookup: CDR1 LNHNV, CDR2 YYDKDF (reference sequence). This CDR3 region has 13 residues. Trimming shortened V by 0 bases and J by 5 bases, and 7 bases separated the two germline ends. This CDR3 reads CATSRDGGTEAFF. In DNA form, the CDR3 reads TGTGCCACCAGCAGAGATGGCGGGACTGAAGCTTTCTTT.

In this sample, this clonotype turned up many times. The chain employs TRBV7-2 and TRBJ2-7; the D is unclear. V lost 1 base, J lost 3 bases, and 10 bases lay in between. Germline assignment: CDR1 SGHTA and CDR2 FQGNSA. The CDR3 extends over 14 amino acids. The CDR3 DNA reads as TGTGCCAGCAGCTTAGGTGGGCGCAACTACGAGCAGTACTTC. Its protein is CASSLGGRNYEQYF.

The chain joins TRBV19 to TRBJ2-2; D not resolved. Germline loops: CDR1 LNHDA, CDR2 SQIVND (reference sequence). The CDR3 sequence is 14 residues long. V was clipped by 3 bases and J by 0 bases, with 5 bases between them. CDR3 in amino acids: CASSIAPNTGELFF. The CDR3 DNA is TGTGCCAGTAGTATTGCGCCGAACACCGGGGAGCTGTTTTTT.

This clonotype came up a few times. The gene calls are TRBV27 and TRBJ2-7; no reliable D call. This CDR3 comprises 16 residues. Trimming cost V 1 base and J 0 bases, with 13 bases left between them. CDR1 and CDR2 (germline): MNHEY, SMNVEV (reference sequence). In nucleotides, the CDR3 is TGTGCCAGCAGTTTATTGGCTTCAGGTCGCTCCTACGAGCAGTACTTC. It is translated as CASSLLASGRSYEQYF.

This clonotype was seen repeatedly, ten times or more. The chain combines TRBV10-3 with TRBJ2-5; 8 bases align to TRBD2. V lost 4 bases, J lost 5 bases, and 3 bases stayed unmatched. The germline CDR1 and CDR2 sequences are ENHRY and SYGVKD. The CDR3 totals 13 residues. CDR3 residues: CAISGGLVETQYF. The CDR3 DNA reads TGTGCCATCAGTGGGGGACTAGTGGAGACCCAGTACTTC.